What follows describes a single TCR beta chain. Its cognate antigen has yet to be identified. One base away there is no much larger clone; base qualities are not given. For sequencing, an Illumina HiSeq 2500 was employed. Quantitative 5'-RACE with molecular barcodes was the method used to prepare the TCR beta libraries. In the original analysis: To identify disease-linked TCR variants, a new computational method was used, one built on a probabilistic model of VDJ rearrangement. Using fastp trimming at Q25 and MiXCR clonotype assembly, TCRdb reanalyzed the public sequencing data and kept in-frame beta chains. A single entry per CDR3 protein holds the most common genes and DNA from its merged rows. The V and J calls were determined by TCRdb, not by the authors. The sample table lists around 490,000 distinct CDR3 sequences, about 5.2% of them with a count of one. Roughly 3.3% of the sample is held by the ten biggest clonotypes.

This entry comes from a study of CD8 T cells in ankylosing spondylitis (TCRdb year 2017). Study-wide context: T cell receptor beta repertoires were profiled in healthy donors and ankylosing spondylitis patients so that disease-linked TCR variants could be found. Peripheral blood was sampled, and synovial fluid was also collected from ankylosing spondylitis patients. The full study cohort was made up of approximately 27 ankylosing spondylitis patients and 108 healthy donors.

Beyond this particular receptor, the publication reports: The disease-linked clones were reported to be significantly enriched in matched synovial fluid samples from ankylosing spondylitis patients. Some of the motif variants had been reported before in the synovial fluid and blood of reactive arthritis patients, a finding that suggests common disease-initiation mechanisms. Blood from ankylosing spondylitis patients appeared to be characterized by a TCR beta motif made up of under ten highly homologous amino acid variants. A CD8+ phenotype was shown by the disease-linked clones, which were found at relatively low frequencies in peripheral blood.

The sequence was collected from a male donor with ankylosing spondylitis. The specimen was blood, either unsorted or a sorted T cell fraction (not recorded which).

The CDR3 protein is CATSRGGSLYGYTF. The nucleotide sequence is given as TGTGCCACCAGCAGAGGGGGTTCCCTCTATGGCTACACCTTC. The chain employs TRBV15 and TRBJ1-2, with the D gene not confidently named. V and J are truncated by 1 base and 4 bases respectively, leaving an intervening sequence of 10 bases. The CDR3 holds 14 amino acids from the cysteine to the phenylalanine. Only the CDR3 DNA is retained, 42 bases long and in frame from the first base. Based on the germline V gene (reference sequence), the CDR1 and CDR2 sequences are LNHNV and YYDKDF. Supplemented by the reference TRBV15 and TRBJ1-2 proteins around the CDR3, the complete variable domain is DAMVIQNPRYQVTQFGKPVTLSCSQTLNHNVMYWYQQKSSQAPKLLFHYYDKDFNNEADTPDNFQSRRPNTSFCFLDIRSPGLGDTAMYLCATSRGGSLYGYTFGSGTRLTVV.